Listed here are 2 T cell receptor beta chains from one sample, sequenced in a study of shared clonotypes between healthy human individuals. Some clones are missing from TCRdb's copy, which holds only in-frame ones; the method was immunoSEQ multiplex PCR. The sample carries about 580,000 clones, more than 95% recorded once. The naive CD8 subset, CD45RO-negative cells positively selected for CCR7, excluded terminally differentiated effector memory CD45RA+ cells. Material: naive CD8+ T cells sorted from blood. The receptor source for this set is a man aged 25 to 40 in good health.

Points on this clone: The CDR3 does not close with the conserved phenylalanine or tryptophan, likely indicating a read error. This sequence joins TRBV5-1 and TRBJ2-7; a weak D match, TRBD1 (6 bases). Trimming took off 4 bases at V and 5 bases at J, with 19 bases between the two ends. The CDR3 has 15 amino acids. Germline CDR1 SGHRS, CDR2 YFSETQ. In DNA form, the CDR3 reads TGCGCCAGCAGCCATCCGGGACAACAGAGGGACGAGCAGTACTCC. Encoded protein: CASSHPGQQRDEQYS.

This clone is a singleton in its sample. V is TRBV7-9 and J is TRBJ2-7; D may be TRBD1 (6 bases). V was clipped by 5 bases and J by 3 bases, with 26 bases between them. Germline-derived CDR1 and CDR2 are SEHNR and FQNEAQ (reference sequence). The CDR3 is 18 residues long. The CDR3 nucleotides are TGTGCCAGCAGCCACTCCACCTCGTCCCGATCAGGGGACTACGAGCAGTACTTC. Translating gives CASSHSTSSRSGDYEQYF.